The 25 T cell receptor beta chains below all came from one sample that was sequenced in a study of multiple sclerosis patients with progressive multifocal leukoencephalopathy. TCRdb's copy holds only in-frame clones and misses some; the assay was immunoSEQ multiplex PCR. The sample records 20,000 to 30,000 clones, around 93% being singletons. Time point described: about a year of natalizumab therapy. The starting material was PBMCs, obtained from a patient treated with natalizumab. Receptors were obtained from a man aged 25-45 years with multiple sclerosis.

V and J are TRBV27 and TRBJ2-7; 9 nucleotides line up with TRBD2. Unmatched junction bases numbered 7, after V lost 7 bases and J lost 3 bases. The CDR3 extends over 14 amino acids. Looked up from germline, CDR1 is MNHEY and CDR2 is SMNVEV (reference sequence). Here the CDR3 DNA reads TGTGCCAGCAAATTTAGCGGGAGTGACTACGAGCAGTACTTC. Amino acid sequence: CASKFSGSDYEQYF.

The chain combines TRBV11-3 with TRBJ2-1, with 11 bases fitting TRBD2. The length of the CDR3 is 15 residues. V lost 7 bases, J lost 7 bases, and 9 bases stayed unmatched. CDR1 is SGHNT, CDR2 YENEEA, per germline. The CDR3 is CASTIVGTSGNEQFF. CDR3 coding DNA: TGTGCCAGCACCATCGTGGGGACTAGCGGAAATGAGCAGTTCTTC.

This chain uses TRBV15 with TRBJ2-1; 10 nucleotides line up with TRBD2. This CDR3 is built from 16 residues. Germline V lookup: CDR1 LNHNV, CDR2 YYDKDF (reference sequence). V was clipped by 0 bases and J by 7 bases; unmatched bases: 6. The CDR3 spells CATSRDRASGRNEQFF. The CDR3 DNA reads as TGTGCCACCAGCAGAGATAGGGCTAGCGGGAGAAATGAGCAGTTCTTC. Together with reference TRBV15 and TRBJ2-1, the CDR3 gives the full variable domain: DAMVIQNPRYQVTQFGKPVTLSCSQTLNHNVMYWYQQKSSQAPKLLFHYYDKDFNNEADTPDNFQSRRPNTSFCFLDIRSPGLGDTAMYLCATSRDRASGRNEQFFGPGTRLTVL.

The genes are TRBV6-6 and TRBJ2-4, with TRBD1 identical over 8 bases. Germline V lookup: CDR1 MNHNY, CDR2 SVGAGI (reference sequence). CDR3 length equals 15 residues. J lost 4 bases, V lost 0 bases, and 2 bases had no gene match. CDR3 residues: CASSYSTGAKNIQYF. The CDR3, as DNA: TGTGCCAGCAGTTACTCGACAGGGGCGAAAAACATTCAGTACTTC.

V gene TRBV27 combines with J gene TRBJ2-1, with D possibly matching TRBD2 (7 bases). The CDR3 is 13 amino acids. Trimming removed 2 bases at V and 10 bases at J, with 12 bases between. Germline V gene lookup returns CDR1 MNHEY and CDR2 SMNVEV (reference sequence). The chain's CDR3 is CASSLGAGTEQFF. CDR3 DNA: TGTGCCAGCAGTTTAGGAGCGGGGACAGAGCAGTTCTTC.

There are a few counts of this clone. The J gene is TRBJ2-5, the V gene TRBV6-5; TRBD1 agrees at 7 bases. The CDR3 has 15 amino acids. V shed 6 bases and J 5 bases; nucleotides not matched to a gene: 12. The V gene's germline CDR1 is MNHEY and CDR2 SVGAGI. The CDR3 DNA sequence: TGTGCCAGCAGCCGACAGGGCCCCCCAGGGGAGACCCAGTACTTC. Amino acid sequence: CASSRQGPPGETQYF.

The V and J genes are TRBV2 and TRBJ2-7, with 11 bases fitting TRBD2. The CDR3 extends over 13 amino acids. Germline CDR1 and CDR2: SNHLY and FYNNEI. V trimming: 8 bases; J trimming: 4 bases; junction bases outside the gene matches: 4. In DNA, the CDR3 is TGTGCCAGCGGGACTAGCGGAATTTACGAGCAGTACTTC. The encoded protein is CASGTSGIYEQYF.

The V call is TRBV7-9, the J call TRBJ1-2, with a possible D match to TRBD1 (6 bases). The CDR3 consists of 16 residues. CDR1 and CDR2 from the germline V gene are SEHNR and FQNEAQ (reference sequence). The ends were cut back, 0 bases at V and 8 bases at J, with 19 bases in the middle. The CDR3 DNA reads as TGTGCCAGCAGCTTAGCGGGGACACGGCCGGCGTCCGGCTACACCTTC. Protein: CASSLAGTRPASGYTF.

This clone has only one observation. The V call is TRBV5-4, the J call TRBJ2-1, with 10 bases aligning to TRBD1. The CDR3 has 15 residues. V shed 0 bases, J shed 9 bases, and the junction held 6 bases outside the gene matches. CDR1 and CDR2 from the germline V gene are SGHNT and YYREEE (reference sequence). The CDR3 DNA is TGTGCCAGCAGCTTGGGGACAGGGGGGCCTGGTGAGCAGTTCTTC. It specifies CASSLGTGGPGEQFF.

V is TRBV30 and J is TRBJ2-1; a possible D gene is TRBD2 (6 bases). The V end lost 3 bases, the J end lost 4 bases, and 19 bases lay between the germline ends. Germline assignment: CDR1 GTSNPN and CDR2 SVGIG (reference sequence). This CDR3 spans 16 amino acids. The CDR3, as DNA: TGTGCCTGGAGCCCCCGAGTAGCGGCAATATACAATGAGCAGTTCTTC. This gives the protein CAWSPRVAAIYNEQFF.

This clone appeared once. The chain is built from TRBV9 and TRBJ2-2, with D tentatively TRBD1 or TRBD2 (5 bases each). CDR3 length equals 15 residues. Germline values: CDR1 SGDLS, CDR2 YYNGEE. With 4 bases removed from V and 0 bases from J, the gap between germline ends came to 10 bases. This CDR3 reads CASSTGGANTGELFF. The DNA for the CDR3 is TGTGCCAGCAGCACAGGAGGCGCGAACACCGGGGAGCTGTTTTTT.

The gene calls are TRBV9 and TRBJ2-1; 8 bases match TRBD2. V shed 0 bases, J shed 4 bases, and the junction held 6 bases outside the gene matches. The CDR3 sequence is 16 residues long. The V gene's germline CDR1 is SGDLS and CDR2 YYNGEE. This chain's CDR3 is CASSVGYTSGYNEQFF. CDR3 nucleotides: TGTGCCAGCAGCGTAGGCTATACTAGCGGATACAATGAGCAGTTCTTC.

The rearrangement uses TRBV25-1 and TRBJ1-1, with 7 bases that match TRBD1. Per the germline V gene, CDR1 is MGHDK and CDR2 is SYGVNS. This CDR3 comprises 13 residues. V was pared by 4 bases and J by 9 bases, with 8 bases of the junction left unmatched. In nucleotides, the CDR3 is TGTGCCAGCAGTGGTGGGACAGTTGGTAAAGCTTTCTTT. Translating it yields CASSGGTVGKAFF.

V and J are TRBV27 and TRBJ2-4; 9 positions agree with TRBD2. Germline V gives CDR1 MNHEY, CDR2 SMNVEV (reference sequence). V trimming: 6 bases; J trimming: 0 bases; junction bases outside the gene matches: 12. The CDR3 loop spans 18 amino acids. The CDR3 loop reads CASSQIAGVILAKNIQYF. The CDR3 region has the DNA TGTGCCAGCAGCCAAATAGCGGGAGTGATCCTAGCCAAAAACATTCAGTACTTC.

The chain has TRBV5-4 and TRBJ2-2; D ambiguous. Germline V CDR1 and CDR2: SGHNT, YYREEE (reference sequence). The ends were cut back, 4 bases at V and 0 bases at J, with 16 bases in the middle. The CDR3 spans 17 residues. Here the CDR3 reads CASSTPESTSNTGELFF. The DNA of the CDR3 is TGTGCCAGCAGCACCCCCGAATCAACTTCGAACACCGGGGAGCTGTTTTTT.

The gene calls are TRBV7-2 and TRBJ2-7; D is ambiguous. Looked up from germline, CDR1 is SGHTA and CDR2 is FQGNSA. There are 12 residues in the CDR3. V lost 1 base and J lost 2, with 3 bases in between. CDR3 region: CASSLVPYEQYF. The DNA for the CDR3 is TGTGCCAGCAGCTTAGTCCCCTACGAGCAGTACTTC.

V and J are TRBV5-1 and TRBJ2-4; D perhaps matches TRBD1 (6 bases). CDR3 length: 16 residues. Germline CDR1 is SGHRS and CDR2 is YFSETQ. Trimming took 0 bases from V and 3 from J, leaving 13 bases between them. The CDR3 loop reads CASSLAGAEGKNIQYF. DNA of the CDR3: TGCGCCAGCAGCTTGGCAGGGGCCGAGGGCAAAAACATTCAGTACTTC.

The gene calls are TRBV5-1 and TRBJ2-2, with a possible D match to TRBD2 (6 bases). The germline V gene encodes CDR1 SGHRS and CDR2 YFSETQ. The CDR3 is 17 amino acids. Trimming stripped 4 bases from V and 0 bases from J, with 16 bases between. Here the CDR3 DNA reads TGCGCCAGCAGCGCCCGGGCGGGAAGGTCGAACACCGGGGAGCTGTTTTTT. Protein product: CASSARAGRSNTGELFF.

The rearrangement links TRBV11-2 to TRBJ2-7; D might be TRBD1 (5 bases). V lost 3 bases to trimming and J lost 3 bases, with 12 bases between them. Per the germline V gene, CDR1 is SGHAT and CDR2 is FQNNGV. CDR3 size: 14 residues. CDR3 bases: TGTGCCAGCAGCTTGGGGCCGATGAACTACGAGCAGTACTTC. Its translation is CASSLGPMNYEQYF.

The chain joins TRBV4-3 to TRBJ2-1; 10 nucleotides match TRBD2. The CDR3 consists of 16 residues. V lost 0 bases to trimming and J lost 10 bases; unmatched junction nucleotides: 9. Germline values: CDR1 LGHNA, CDR2 YSLEER. CDR3 in amino acids: CASSQDMATSGNEQFF. The DNA of the CDR3 is TGCGCCAGCAGCCAAGATATGGCCACTAGCGGGAACGAGCAGTTCTTC.

The chain joins TRBV7-9 to TRBJ2-1; 9 bases are shared with TRBD1. Per the germline V gene, CDR1 is SEHNR and CDR2 is FQNEAQ (reference sequence). Trimming cost V 6 bases and J 2 bases; bases outside gene matches: 2. The CDR3 covers 14 residues. The CDR3 sequence is CASSYRGPYNEQFF. CDR3 bases: TGTGCCAGCAGTTACAGGGGGCCCTACAATGAGCAGTTCTTC.

The chain has TRBV25-1 and TRBJ1-3; D gene uncertain. Per germline, CDR1 MGHDK and CDR2 SYGVNS. V shed 4 bases and J shed 4 bases, with 5 bases lying between them. CDR3 size: 12 residues. The CDR3 DNA follows: TGTGCCAGCAGTGGCAAGGGAAACACCATATATTTT. Protein sequence: CASSGKGNTIYF. The full variable domain, with the rest looked up from reference TRBV25-1 and TRBJ1-3, is EADIYQTPRYLVIGTGKKITLECSQTMGHDKMYWYQQDPGMELHLIHYSYGVNSTEKGDLSSESTVSRIRTEHFPLTLESARPSHTSQYLCASSGKGNTIYFGEGSWLTVV.

This chain links TRBV5-1 with TRBJ1-3; D unclear. The CDR3 extends over 15 amino acids. V was clipped by 3 bases and J by 0 bases, with 10 bases between them. Germline CDR1 and CDR2: SGHRS and YFSETQ. For the CDR3, the DNA is TGCGCCAGCAGCTCCTCTATGAGCTCTGGAAACACCATATATTTT. It yields the protein CASSSSMSSGNTIYF.

This clone was seen once. The chain has TRBV6-5 and TRBJ2-1, with D unclear. Looked up from germline, CDR1 is MNHEY and CDR2 is SVGAGI. Trimming cost V 2 bases and J 0 bases, with 11 bases left between them. The CDR3 extends over 16 amino acids. The DNA of the CDR3 is TGTGCCAGCAGTTACGACCCCGTGAGCTCCTACAATGAGCAGTTCTTC. Amino acids: CASSYDPVSSYNEQFF.

This sequence joins TRBV18 and TRBJ2-7, with D unclear. The germline gives CDR1 KGHSH, CDR2 LQKENI. There are 14 residues in the CDR3. The V and J ends lost 5 bases and 1 base respectively, with 12 bases between them. The CDR3 spells CASSSTAVSYEQYV. The CDR3, as DNA: TGTGCCAGCTCATCAACCGCCGTATCCTACGAGCAGTACGTC.